The 5 T cell receptor beta chains presented below share a single source sample, sequenced in a study of esophageal squamous cell carcinoma under preoperative chemotherapy. Time point reported: after preoperative PTX-NDP chemotherapy. MiXCR, run by TCRdb on the PCR reads, gives a single entry per CDR3 protein. Of around 9,300 distinct CDR3 sequences listed, around 48% were seen once; the top ten hold 13% to 15%. Sampling was performed from a patient given preoperative chemotherapy. The receptors shown here come from a human donor with esophageal squamous cell carcinoma. The donor label of this sample is uncertain.

With regard to this clonotype: An end of the junction differs from the germline gene, which may be a read error. The rearrangement links TRBV25-1 to TRBJ2-3; TRBD1 might be the D (7 bases). The germline gives CDR1 MGHDK, CDR2 SYGVNS. The CDR3 totals 15 residues. This CDR3 reads CASGDGAGGTETQYF. DNA for the CDR3: TGTGCCAGCGGGGACGGGGCAGGAGGGACAGAGACGCAGTATTTC.

V is TRBV7-2 and J is TRBJ2-3, with D hard to call. Germline V gene sequence: CDR1 SGHTA, CDR2 FQGNSA. V was trimmed by 5 bases and J by 0 bases, leaving 12 bases between them. This CDR3 is 15 amino acids long. CDR3 sequence reads: CASSPNWLSTDTQYF. The CDR3, as DNA: TGTGCCAGCAGCCCTAACTGGCTTAGCACAGATACGCAGTATTTT.

This chain joins TRBV6-1 and TRBJ2-3, with 8 bases fitting TRBD1. Germline lookup yields CDR1 MNHNS and CDR2 SASEGT. The ends lost 0 bases at V and 12 bases at J; junction bases unmatched: 11. The CDR3 is 15 amino acids. CDR3 bases: TGTGCCAGCAGTGAAGCGACAGGGGCCCAAGAGACCCAGTATTTT. Protein product: CASSEATGAQETQYF.

This clonotype was counted many times. The chain links TRBV6-2 or TRBV6-3 to TRBJ1-1; a possible D gene is TRBD1 (5 bases). Germline-derived CDR1 and CDR2 are MNHEY and SVGEGT. This CDR3 comprises 13 residues. Trimming stripped 6 bases from V and 3 bases from J, with 11 bases between. The CDR3 region is CASRNRRYTEAFF. In DNA, the CDR3 is TGTGCCAGCAGGAACAGGCGTTACACTGAAGCTTTCTTT.

This clonotype appeared a few times. The chain joins TRBV7-2 to TRBJ2-5, with D tentatively TRBD2 (6 bases). The V end lost 1 base, the J end lost 7 bases, and 13 bases lay between the germline ends. The V gene's germline CDR1 is SGHTA and CDR2 FQGNSA. The CDR3 is made up of 14 amino acids. Here the CDR3 reads CASSLEDWRGTQYF. CDR3 coding DNA: TGTGCCAGCAGCTTAGAGGATTGGCGGGGGACCCAGTACTTC.